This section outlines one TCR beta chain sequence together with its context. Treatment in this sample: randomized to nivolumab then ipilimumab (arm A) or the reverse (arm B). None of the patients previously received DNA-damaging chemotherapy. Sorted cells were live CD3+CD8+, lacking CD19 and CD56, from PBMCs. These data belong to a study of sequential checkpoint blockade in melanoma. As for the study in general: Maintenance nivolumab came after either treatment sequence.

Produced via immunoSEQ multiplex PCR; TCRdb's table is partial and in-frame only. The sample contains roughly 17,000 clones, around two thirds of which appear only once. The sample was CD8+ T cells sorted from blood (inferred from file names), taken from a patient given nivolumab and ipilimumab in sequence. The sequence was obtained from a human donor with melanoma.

CDR3 DNA: TGTGCCAGCAGCCCCCGACAGATTGGGAATGAGCAGTTCTTC. Translating it yields CASSPRQIGNEQFF. The V call is TRBV13, the J call TRBJ2-1, with D possibly matching TRBD1 (5 bases). Between the trimmed V and J ends, which lost 5 bases and 7 bases, there was a span of 15 bases. CDR1 is PRHDT, CDR2 FYEKMQ, per germline (reference sequence). The CDR3 sequence is 14 residues long.